This T cell receptor beta chain was recovered during a study of T cell responses to AZD1222 COVID-19 vaccine. CDR1 is MNHEY and CDR2 is SVGEGT in the germline V gene. V lost 5 bases and J 11 bases, leaving 18 bases between the germline ends. The CDR3 sequence is 13 residues long. Study-wide results and caveats: Spike was spanned by vaccine-associated CD4 TCRs, with dominance at 160-218 and 743-854.

A note on this clone: Its target is not known.

Second-dose schedules of about 4 or about 12 weeks were combined. Sequenced by immunoSEQ multiplex PCR; TCRdb stores in-frame clones only, minus some. The sample has about 140,000 clones, about 93% seen once. This clonotype was sampled from an adult who received the AZD1222 COVID-19 vaccine. Sequences were derived from peripheral blood, sampled 28 days after the second AZD1222 dose. The chain couples TRBV6-2 or TRBV6-3 to TRBJ1-1; possibly TRBD1 for D (6 bases). For the CDR3, the DNA is TGTGCCAGCAGTGTTAACAGGGAGTTTATGGCTTTCTTT. Its protein product is CASSVNREFMAFF.